These T cell receptor beta chains were read from a single sample in a study of identical twins' blood T cells. MiXCR, applied by TCRdb to the 5' RACE reads, yields one record per CDR3 protein. Of hundreds of thousands of distinct CDR3 sequences in the sample, roughly 28% were seen once. Sequenced: PBMCs. The receptors here all came from a woman aged 18-49 years in good health. The CDR3 runs from the conserved cysteine through the conserved F or W. The D gene is left open where the match is weak. For some rows the clone size is stated as once, few or many, or as a class when expanded; others skip it.

>TRBJ2-1|TRBV20-1|TRBD2|.
TGCAGTGCTAGAGATCTCGGGGGAGGGAGCTCCTACAATGAGCAGTTCTTC
CSARDLGGGSSYNEQFF
>TRBJ1-6|TRBV18|.|.
TGTGCCAGCTCACCACGTGCGGGAGACGCTCGGGGATCACCCCTCCACTTT
CASSPRAGDARGSPLHF
>TRBJ1-2|TRBV5-6|.|.
TGTGCCAGCAGCGGCATCTTGGATTACTATGGCCACACCTTC
CASSGILDYYGHTF
>TRBJ2-2|TRBV7-8|TRBD2|.
TGTGCCAGCAGCTCGTCGACTAGCGGGATTACCGGGGAGCTGTTTTTT
CASSSSTSGITGELFF
>TRBJ2-2|TRBV27|.|few
TGTGCCAGCAGTTTATCGCCGGAGAACGCGAACACCGGGGAGCTGTTTTTT
CASSLSPENANTGELFF
>TRBJ2-2|TRBV7-6|.|.
TGTGCCAGCAGCAGGGACACTTCGAACACCGGGGAGCTGTTTTTT
CASSRDTSNTGELFF
>TRBJ2-1|TRBV7-9|TRBD2|.
TGTGCCAGCAGCTCGACTAGCGGGGGCCAATACAATGAGCAGTTCTTC
CASSSTSGGQYNEQFF
>TRBJ1-6|TRBV12-3/TRBV12-4|.|few
TGTGCCAGCTTGCCCCATTATAATTCACCCCTCCACTTT
CASLPHYNSPLHF
>TRBJ2-2|TRBV4-2|TRBD1|many
TGTGCCAGCAGCCAAGCAGGGGGAAACACCGGGGAGCTGTTTTTT
CASSQAGGNTGELFF
>TRBJ2-1|TRBV11-2|.|.
TGTGCCAGCAGCCCTTCCATCACTAGCACCTCCCCTTCTCTCTACAATGAGCAGTTCTTC
CASSPSITSTSPSLYNEQFF
>TRBJ2-1|TRBV19|TRBD1|.
TGTGCCAGTAGTCGACAGGGGCCAAGCTCCTACAATGAGCAGTTCTTC
CASSRQGPSSYNEQFF
>TRBJ2-2|TRBV4-1|TRBD1|.
TGCGCCATCAGACGACAGGGGGCGAAGTTTGGGGAGCTGTTTTTT
CAIRRQGAKFGELFF
>TRBJ2-5|TRBV6-5|.|few
TGTGCCAGCAGTTCACCGGGAGTGTGGGAGACCCAGTACTTC
CASSSPGVWETQYF